The clone carrying this TCR beta chain turned up a few times. The data derive from a study of blood T cell repertoires in COVID-19. The table came from immunoSEQ multiplex PCR; TCRdb's copy has only in-frame clones and leaves some out. The table has 300,000 to 350,000 clones, roughly 90% seen once. The CDR3 runs to 15 residues. V shed 2 bases and J 3 bases; nucleotides not matched to a gene: 3. The germline CDR1 and CDR2 sequences are SNHLY and FYNNEI. Adults between about 18 and 95 years of age took part from 24 US areas. The sample taken for sequencing was PBMCs or T cells enriched from blood (not recorded which). The sequence came from a woman younger than 30 with acute COVID-19. The chain joins TRBV2 to TRBJ1-5; 8 nucleotides align to TRBD1. The CDR3 protein is CASSERQGSNQPQHF. The CDR3 coding sequence is TGTGCCAGCAGTGAACGACAGGGGTCCAATCAGCCCCAGCATTTT.